These 23 T cell receptor beta chains were sequenced from one sample in a study of T cell changes during pregnancy in multiple sclerosis. This table comes from immunoSEQ multiplex PCR, and its TCRdb copy is limited to in-frame clones, with some not included. The table shows tens of thousands of clones, with roughly nine tenths occurring only once. The sample consisted of peripheral blood, taken in the third trimester of pregnancy. Source of these receptors: a female donor in good health, enrolled as a control in a pregnancy study.

This clone was seen just once. V gene TRBV5-1 combines with J gene TRBJ1-2; 8 nucleotides match TRBD1. Per germline, CDR1 SGHRS and CDR2 YFSETQ. Trimming took 5 bases from V and 7 from J; bases not matched to a gene: 7. The CDR3 consists of 13 residues. The CDR3 DNA sequence: TGCGCCAGCAGACTAACAGGGGGGTTTGGCTACACCTTC. Translation: CASRLTGGFGYTF.

The V gene is TRBV28, the J gene TRBJ2-7; TRBD2 is a possible D gene (6 bases). Deletions cut 5 bases from V and 2 bases from J, with 13 bases between. In germline, CDR1 is MDHEN, CDR2 SYDVKM. The CDR3 has 14 residues. The CDR3 here is CASSPLRETYEQYF. In DNA, the CDR3 is TGTGCCAGCAGTCCTCTCCGGGAGACCTACGAGCAGTACTTC.

The chain joins TRBV25-1 to TRBJ1-1; D not certain. Germline CDR1 MGHDK, CDR2 SYGVNS. V was clipped by 4 bases and J by 3 bases, with 15 bases between them. This CDR3 has 15 residues. CDR3: CASSGRVGYDTEAFF. The CDR3 nucleotides are TGTGCCAGCAGTGGGAGGGTAGGGTACGACACTGAAGCTTTCTTT.

V usage is TRBV7-2 and J usage is TRBJ2-4; 9 bases match TRBD1. Germline V lookup: CDR1 SGHTA, CDR2 FQGNSA. The V gene end was trimmed by 2 bases and the J gene end by 7 bases; junction bases not matched to a gene: 6. The CDR3 consists of 15 residues. The CDR3 DNA sequence: TGTGCCAGCAGCTTATTGGGGGACAGGGCGAACATTCAGTACTTC. Its translation: CASSLLGDRANIQYF. The full variable domain, its missing parts supplied by reference TRBV7-2 and TRBJ2-4, is GAGVSQSPSNKVTEKGKDVELRCDPISGHTALYWYRQSLGQGLEFLIYFQGNSAPDKSGLPSDRFSAERTGGSVSTLTIQRTQQEDSAVYLCASSLLGDRANIQYFGAGTRLSVL.

The chain carries TRBV7-2 and TRBJ2-3; the match to TRBD2 covers 9 bases. This CDR3 region has 16 residues. J gave up 5 bases and V 2 bases, and 8 bases lay outside the gene matches. The germline V gene has CDR1 SGHTA and CDR2 FQGNSA. The CDR3 loop is CASSLYLAGQGDTQYF. The CDR3 DNA is TGTGCCAGCAGCTTATACCTAGCGGGGCAAGGAGATACGCAGTATTTT.

The chain carries TRBV28 and TRBJ2-1; the D is unclear. V dropped 5 bases and J dropped 4 bases, with 18 bases sitting between them. This CDR3 spans 16 amino acids. Looked up from germline, CDR1 is MDHEN and CDR2 is SYDVKM. The CDR3 is CASSANGARPYNEQFF. The CDR3 nucleotides are TGTGCCAGCAGTGCCAACGGAGCGCGACCATACAATGAGCAGTTCTTC.

The chain recombines TRBV7-8 with TRBJ2-7; the D is unclear. In germline, CDR1 is SGHVS, CDR2 FQNEAQ. The CDR3 is made up of 14 amino acids. The germline V and J ends were trimmed by 0 bases and 4 bases, with 10 bases remaining between them. CDR3 sequence: CASSLAGQDYEQYF. The DNA for the CDR3 is TGTGCCAGCAGCTTAGCGGGCCAAGATTACGAGCAGTACTTC.

J is TRBJ2-3 and V is TRBV11-2; perhaps TRBD2 as D (7 bases). Germline V gives CDR1 SGHAT, CDR2 FQNNGV. V dropped 1 base and J dropped 0 bases, with 8 bases sitting between them. The CDR3 totals 15 residues. CDR3 in amino acids: CASSLGGGSTDTQYF. For the CDR3, the DNA is TGTGCCAGCAGCTTAGGGGGGGGCAGCACAGATACGCAGTATTTT.

This chain joins TRBV6-5 and TRBJ2-5, with D tentatively TRBD2 (5 bases). This CDR3 is 14 amino acids long. Trimming shortened V by 7 bases and J by 5 bases, and 17 bases separated the two germline ends. Germline CDR1 MNHEY, CDR2 SVGAGI. CDR3 nucleotides: TGTGCCAGCAATGGCGGGCGTGAATCGGAGACCCAGTACTTC. It translates to CASNGGRESETQYF.

The chain links TRBV5-1 to TRBJ1-2; D uncertain. Looked up from germline, CDR1 is SGHRS and CDR2 is YFSETQ. The CDR3 is 13 residues long. Trimming took 4 bases from V and 3 from J, leaving 10 bases between them. The CDR3 protein is CASSTDSHYGYTF. In DNA form, the CDR3 reads TGCGCCAGCAGCACGGACTCTCACTATGGCTACACCTTC.

The chain employs TRBV5-1 and TRBJ2-5; 8 positions agree with TRBD2. The germline V gene encodes CDR1 SGHRS and CDR2 YFSETQ. V lost 1 base, J lost 5 bases, and 4 bases stayed unmatched. There are 14 residues in the CDR3. The CDR3 sequence is CASSLSGTRETQYF. The DNA for the CDR3 is TGCGCCAGCAGCTTGTCCGGGACTAGGGAGACCCAGTACTTC.

The chain employs TRBV19 and TRBJ1-2, with 9 nucleotides matching TRBD1. This CDR3 has 15 amino acids. The junction had 10 bases not matched to a gene; V was cut back by 6 bases and J by 5 bases. Germline assignment: CDR1 LNHDA and CDR2 SQIVND (reference sequence). The CDR3 DNA follows: TGTGCCAGTAGCGATCCGGGACAGGGAATTTATGGCTACACCTTC. Protein: CASSDPGQGIYGYTF.

About this clone itself: At one of its ends the junction is not consistent with the germline gene, which may arise from a read error. The chain combines TRBV6-4 with TRBJ2-3; 8 nucleotides match TRBD2. The CDR3 is 14 residues long. Germline V CDR1 and CDR2: MRHNA, SNTAGT. CDR3 loop: CTSSSGGGTDTQYF. The CDR3 nucleotides read TGTACCAGCAGTTCGGGAGGGGGCACAGATACGCAGTATTTT.

This chain uses TRBV18 with TRBJ1-3; no definite D call. With 0 bases removed from V and 4 bases from J, the gap between germline ends came to 16 bases. This CDR3 contains 17 residues. CDR1 is KGHSH and CDR2 is LQKENI in the germline V gene. CDR3: CASSPPAAPVSGNTIYF. Here the CDR3 DNA reads TGTGCCAGCTCACCACCCGCTGCGCCGGTATCGGGAAACACCATATATTTT.

This chain joins TRBV5-4 and TRBJ2-3; 9 nucleotides match TRBD2. Germline loops: CDR1 SGHNT, CDR2 YYREEE (reference sequence). This CDR3 region has 15 residues. With V trimmed by 0 bases and J by 4 bases, 3 bases remained unmatched. The CDR3 reads CASSLDIAGADTQYF. CDR3 in DNA: TGTGCCAGCAGCTTGGACATAGCGGGGGCAGATACGCAGTATTTT.

The chain links TRBV19 to TRBJ2-1; 7 bases fit TRBD1. This CDR3 has 16 residues. With 5 bases clipped from V and 4 bases from J, the junction kept 11 bases outside the gene matches. Germline assignment: CDR1 LNHDA and CDR2 SQIVND (reference sequence). The DNA of the CDR3 is TGTGCCAGTAGTCCGTACTCGACAGGGAAGTACAATGAGCAGTTCTTC. Translation: CASSPYSTGKYNEQFF.

This chain links TRBV4-3 with TRBJ1-5; 8 bases agree with TRBD1. Germline CDR1 and CDR2: LGHNA and YSLEER. This CDR3 contains 17 residues. With V trimmed by 0 bases and J by 6 bases, 10 bases remained unmatched. CDR3 sequence (DNA): TGCGCCAGCAGCCAAGATATGGGGGGACAGGAGGGTCAGCCCCAGCATTTT. Amino acid sequence: CASSQDMGGQEGQPQHF.

The gene calls are TRBV7-9 and TRBJ2-2, with D tentatively TRBD2 (5 bases). Between the trimmed V and J ends, which lost 2 bases and 1 base, there was a span of 8 bases. The CDR3 is 15 residues long. CDR1 SEHNR and CDR2 FQNEAQ come from the germline V gene (reference sequence). The CDR3 DNA reads TGTGCCAGCAGCTTAAGGGAGATGAACACCGGGGAGCTGTTTTTT. Protein: CASSLREMNTGELFF.

J is TRBJ2-7 and V is TRBV28, with D possibly TRBD1 on 5 matching bases. From germline, CDR1 is MDHEN and CDR2 SYDVKM. V gave up 6 bases and J gave up 3 bases, with 9 bases separating them. The CDR3 runs 12 residues. This CDR3 is CASRTTGYEQYF. CDR3 coding DNA: TGTGCCAGCAGGACAACAGGCTACGAGCAGTACTTC. The variable domain in full, with the rest retrieved from reference TRBV28 and TRBJ2-7, is DVKVTQSSRYLVKRTGEKVFLECVQDMDHENMFWYRQDPGLGLRLIYFSYDVKMKEKGDIPEGYSVSREKKERFSLILESASTNQTSMYLCASRTTGYEQYFGPGTRLTVT.

This sequence joins TRBV11-2 and TRBJ1-2, with no clear D. Germline V CDR1 and CDR2: SGHAT, FQNNGV. CDR3 length equals 11 residues. V dropped 4 bases and J dropped 4 bases, with 4 bases sitting between them. Here the CDR3 reads CASSSIYGYTF. The DNA for the CDR3 is TGTGCCAGCAGCTCCATCTATGGCTACACCTTC.

V is TRBV18 and J is TRBJ1-6; maybe TRBD1 (6 bases). Deletions cut 3 bases from V and 6 bases from J, with 9 bases between. Germline CDR1 reads KGHSH; CDR2 reads LQKENI. CDR3 length equals 14 residues. The CDR3 region is CASSPGAPNSPLHF. As DNA, the CDR3 is TGTGCCAGCTCACCGGGGGCTCCTAATTCACCCCTCCACTTT.

The V and J genes are TRBV7-8 and TRBJ1-6; D is possibly TRBD1 (5 bases). Germline V gene sequence: CDR1 SGHVS, CDR2 FQNEAQ. The CDR3 covers 17 residues. Trimming left V 1 base short and J 6 bases short, with 16 bases between. The CDR3 reads CASSLVNQGFFNSPLHF. The DNA of the CDR3 is TGTGCCAGCAGCTTAGTGAATCAGGGCTTCTTTAATTCACCCCTCCACTTT.

The chain couples TRBV5-1 to TRBJ2-7; tentative D call: TRBD1 (6 bases). The CDR3 is 13 residues long. V was cut by 2 bases and J by 3 bases, with 9 bases left in between. Germline CDR1 is SGHRS and CDR2 is YFSETQ. The CDR3, as DNA: TGCGCCAGCAGCTTTCAGGGGCGCTACGAGCAGTACTTC. Residues: CASSFQGRYEQYF.